These 10 T cell receptor beta chains were sequenced from one sample in a study of T cell responses to AZD1222 COVID-19 vaccine. Sequenced by immunoSEQ multiplex PCR; TCRdb stores in-frame clones only, minus some. In total, the table holds more than 110,000 clones. What was sequenced was peripheral blood. The receptor source for this set is an adult in good health.

The V gene is TRBV18, the J gene TRBJ1-2; 8 positions match TRBD1. With V trimmed by 4 bases and J by 6 bases, 16 bases remained unmatched. Looked up from germline, CDR1 is KGHSH and CDR2 is LQKENI. CDR3 size: 17 residues. CDR3 DNA sequence: TGTGCCAGCTCACTTCCTCGGACAGGGAAGAAGGGGGATGGCTACACCTTC. Translated: CASSLPRTGKKGDGYTF.

The genes are TRBV7-9 and TRBJ2-7, with 7 bases fitting TRBD1. Losses at the gene ends were 1 base for V and 6 bases for J; bases not matched to a gene: 3. From germline, CDR1 is SEHNR and CDR2 FQNEAQ (reference sequence). The CDR3 loop spans 13 amino acids. Here the CDR3 reads CASSLERDSEQYF. DNA for the CDR3: TGTGCCAGCAGCTTAGAAAGGGACAGCGAGCAGTACTTC.

This rearrangement joins TRBV28 to TRBJ2-7; 10 positions agree with TRBD1. CDR3 length: 15 residues. Germline V gene sequence: CDR1 MDHEN, CDR2 SYDVKM. The trim removed 6 bases at V and 3 bases at J, leaving 8 bases unmatched. Here the CDR3 reads CASSSSGTGDYEQYF. In DNA, the CDR3 is TGTGCCAGCAGCTCATCCGGGACAGGGGACTACGAGCAGTACTTC. Full variable domain (missing parts from reference TRBV28 and TRBJ2-7): DVKVTQSSRYLVKRTGEKVFLECVQDMDHENMFWYRQDPGLGLRLIYFSYDVKMKEKGDIPEGYSVSREKKERFSLILESASTNQTSMYLCASSSSGTGDYEQYFGPGTRLTVT.

The chain combines TRBV5-1 with TRBJ1-3; D is possibly TRBD1 (5 bases). CDR1 is SGHRS, CDR2 YFSETQ, per germline. Trimming cost V 1 base and J 0 bases, with 17 bases left between them. The CDR3 loop spans 18 amino acids. The CDR3 DNA reads as TGCGCCAGCAGCTTGTCCGGGCGGGGGATCCCCTCTGGAAACACCATATATTTT. It codes for CASSLSGRGIPSGNTIYF.

This chain joins TRBV5-1 and TRBJ2-7; D is unclear. The V and J ends lost 3 bases and 4 bases respectively, with 14 bases between them. The CDR3 spans 14 residues. Germline CDR1 and CDR2: SGHRS and YFSETQ. The CDR3 is CASSWTSGGYEQYF. In nucleotides, the CDR3 is TGCGCCAGCAGCTGGACCTCAGGCGGTTACGAGCAGTACTTC.

The chain has TRBV5-1 and TRBJ2-5; D is perhaps TRBD1 or TRBD2 (5 bases each). Germline assignment: CDR1 SGHRS and CDR2 YFSETQ. Trimming left V 7 bases short and J 1 base short, with 14 bases between. The CDR3 is made up of 14 amino acids. The CDR3 spells CASSGAGTQETQYF. The DNA for the CDR3 is TGCGCCAGCTCTGGGGCAGGGACCCAAGAGACCCAGTACTTC. The full variable domain, its missing parts supplied by reference TRBV5-1 and TRBJ2-5, is KAGVTQTPRYLIKTRGQQVTLSCSPISGHRSVSWYQQTPGQGLQFLFEYFSETQRNKGNFPGRFSGRQFSNSRSEMNVSTLELGDSALYLCASSGAGTQETQYFGPGTRLLVL.

V is TRBV18 and J is TRBJ2-1; D ambiguous. The CDR3 contains 13 residues. Germline CDR1 KGHSH, CDR2 LQKENI. The V and J ends lost 2 bases and 9 bases respectively, with 11 bases between them. The CDR3 protein is CASSPGANTEQFF. DNA for the CDR3: TGTGCCAGCTCACCAGGAGCAAACACTGAGCAGTTCTTC.

V gene TRBV6-1 combines with J gene TRBJ1-4; D gene unclear. The CDR3 extends over 13 amino acids. Germline CDR1 is MNHNS and CDR2 is SASEGT. The V end was cut by 2 bases, the J end by 5 bases, with 6 bases between. CDR3 protein: CASSEWPNEKLFF. The CDR3 nucleotides read TGTGCCAGCAGTGAATGGCCAAATGAAAAACTGTTTTTT.

The chain joins TRBV5-4 to TRBJ2-1; tentative D call: TRBD2 (5 bases). Germline V CDR1 and CDR2: SGHNT, YYREEE (reference sequence). V lost 4 bases to trimming and J lost 5 bases, with 19 bases between them. CDR3 length: 16 amino acids. The CDR3 loop is CASSPPRVLAHNEQFF. CDR3 coding DNA: TGTGCCAGCAGCCCCCCGCGGGTTTTAGCACACAATGAGCAGTTCTTC.

Here the CDR3 DNA reads TGTGCCAGCAGCCGACAGGGGTACAATGAGCAGTTCTTC. Translated, it gives CASSRQGYNEQFF. This chain uses TRBV2 with TRBJ2-1; 8 bases align to TRBD1. CDR3 size: 13 residues. Germline assignment: CDR1 SNHLY and CDR2 FYNNEI. V lost 6 bases, J lost 4 bases, and 2 bases stayed unmatched.